These T cell receptor beta chains were read from a single sample in a study of human T cells and chemical hapten exposure. TCRdb reprocessed the RACE reads with MiXCR, giving one entry per CDR3 protein. The sample lists tens of thousands of distinct CDR3 sequences; 10% to 15% were seen once. The starting material was whole blood, obtained in connection with sensitization to the hapten diphenylcyclopropenone (DPC). The receptors here all came from a woman between 45 and 60 years old with alopecia areata. Some clones in this sample may be carry-over from other donors' samples. Each CDR3 is given with its conserved first and last residue. The order of the fields is CDR3 protein, CDR3 DNA, clone size, V gene, D gene, CDR3 length, J gene. The D gene is left open where the match is weak. Clone size is shown for a subset of rows, as once, few, many or a class of expanded clone.

CASFNGRHPMGEAFF	TGTGCCAGCTTTAACGGTAGACACCCGATGGGTGAAGCTTTCTTT	NA	TRBV2	NA	15	TRBJ1-1
CASSLGATNEKLFF	TGTGCCAGCAGCTTAGGAGCAACTAATGAAAAACTGTTTTTT	few	TRBV9	NA	14	TRBJ1-4
CASSLFYGTGFVSGNTIYF	TGTGCCAGCAGTTTATTTTACGGGACAGGGTTTGTCTCTGGAAACACCATATATTTT	few	TRBV12-3/TRBV12-4	TRBD1	19	TRBJ1-3
CASSEGDRFGGYGYTF	TGTGCCAGCAGTGAAGGCGACAGATTCGGGGGCTATGGCTACACCTTC	NA	TRBV25-1	NA	16	TRBJ1-2
CASSKSGRNNEQFF	TGTGCCAGCAGCAAGAGCGGGAGAAACAATGAGCAGTTCTTC	NA	TRBV21-1	NA	14	TRBJ2-1
CSVMLGRRVGQFF	TGCAGCGTGATGCTTGGAAGGAGGGTTGGACAGTTCTTC	many	TRBV29-1	NA	13	TRBJ2-1
CASTRGYTDTQYF	TGTGCCAGCACCCGGGGCTACACAGATACGCAGTATTTT	NA	TRBV2	NA	13	TRBJ2-3
CSARVPGVNEQFF	TGCAGTGCTAGAGTCCCTGGGGTCAATGAGCAGTTCTTC	many	TRBV20-1	NA	13	TRBJ2-1
CASKGLAMTGELFF	TGTGCCAGCAAAGGACTAGCGATGACCGGGGAGCTGTTTTTT	many	TRBV2	TRBD2	14	TRBJ2-2
CASSLGSGRYNSPLHF	TGTGCCAGCAGCTTAGGTTCAGGGCGGTATAATTCACCCCTCCACTTT	few	TRBV11-2	NA	16	TRBJ1-6
CASSVGGAGVAYEQYF	TGTGCCAGCAGCGTAGGTGGCGCGGGAGTGGCCTACGAGCAGTACTTC	many	TRBV9	TRBD2	16	TRBJ2-7
CAISGTSGRATEQFF	TGTGCCATCAGTGGGACTAGCGGGAGGGCCACTGAGCAGTTCTTC	many	TRBV10-3	TRBD2	15	TRBJ2-1
CSVGWRGARTYEQYF	TGCAGCGTTGGCTGGCGGGGGGCGAGGACCTACGAGCAGTACTTC	NA	TRBV29-1	TRBD2	15	TRBJ2-7
CASSGGTSGSSEQFF	TGCGCCAGCAGCGGGGGGACTAGCGGGAGTAGTGAGCAGTTCTTC	few	TRBV5-1	TRBD2	15	TRBJ2-1
CASSPYSRSYEQYF	TGTGCCAGCAGCCCGTACTCAAGATCCTACGAGCAGTACTTC	NA	TRBV11-3	NA	14	TRBJ2-7
CASTGWGHGNTEAFF	TGTGCCAGCACCGGATGGGGGCATGGGAACACTGAAGCTTTCTTT	NA	TRBV3-1	NA	15	TRBJ1-1
CSVQGTYYGYTF	TGCAGCGTTCAAGGGACCTATTATGGCTACACCTTC	few	TRBV29-1	NA	12	TRBJ1-2
CASSTWDTRQETQYF	TGTGCCAGTAGTACCTGGGACACCCGACAAGAGACCCAGTACTTC	few	TRBV19	NA	15	TRBJ2-5
CSVVPGTVYNEQFF	TGCAGCGTTGTACCCGGGACGGTATACAATGAGCAGTTCTTC	NA	TRBV29-1	NA	14	TRBJ2-1
CASSQGASGIKFF	TGTGCCAGCAGCCAAGGGGCTAGCGGGATTAAGTTCTTC	few	TRBV3-1	TRBD2	13	TRBJ2-1
CASRFLARDPPYEQYF	TGTGCCAGCAGGTTCCTAGCCCGGGACCCGCCCTACGAGCAGTACTTC	NA	TRBV6-5	NA	16	TRBJ2-7
CASSGGISGELFF	TGTGCCAGCAGCGGAGGTATTTCCGGGGAGCTGTTTTTT	many	TRBV3-1	NA	13	TRBJ2-2
CASSLRLAGVLETQYF	TGTGCCAGCAGCTTGAGACTAGCGGGAGTTTTAGAGACCCAGTACTTC	NA	TRBV7-8	TRBD2	16	TRBJ2-5
CSGGGSYGYTF	TGCAGCGGTGGAGGTTCCTATGGCTACACCTTC	many	TRBV29-1	NA	11	TRBJ1-2
CASSLTRQSSYEQYF	TGTGCCAGTAGTCTTACTAGACAGAGCTCCTACGAGCAGTACTTC	few	TRBV19	NA	15	TRBJ2-7
CASSYRRGTRQETQYF	TGTGCCAGCAGTTACCGTAGGGGGACTCGGCAAGAGACCCAGTACTTC	few	TRBV6-5	NA	16	TRBJ2-5
CASSLSSGLNNEQFF	TGTGCCAGCAGCTTAAGTAGCGGTTTAAACAATGAGCAGTTCTTC	many	TRBV7-3	NA	15	TRBJ2-1
CASSLDQGQGANVLTF	TGTGCCAGCAGCTTAGATCAGGGACAGGGGGCCAACGTCCTGACTTTC	few	TRBV13	TRBD1	16	TRBJ2-6
CASSPQGMGQETQYF	TGTGCCAGCAGCCCCCAGGGTATGGGGCAAGAGACCCAGTACTTC	NA	TRBV7-6	NA	15	TRBJ2-5
CASSESAGGSEPQHF	TGTGCCAGCAGTGAAAGTGCGGGAGGGAGTGAGCCCCAGCATTTT	few	TRBV2	NA	15	TRBJ1-5
CSARDLRAGGLNEQFF	TGCAGTGCTAGAGATCTTCGAGCGGGAGGGCTTAATGAGCAGTTCTTC	few	TRBV20-1	TRBD2	16	TRBJ2-1
CASSIKRGGHQPQHF	TGTGCCAGTAGTATAAAACGGGGCGGCCATCAGCCCCAGCATTTT	many	TRBV19	NA	15	TRBJ1-5
CASNPLGRADGYTF	TGTGCCAGCAACCCATTGGGCAGGGCGGACGGCTACACCTTC	few	TRBV2	NA	14	TRBJ1-2
CASSVERSTDTQYF	TGTGCCAGCAGCGTAGAGAGGAGCACAGATACGCAGTATTTT	once	TRBV9	NA	14	TRBJ2-3
CASSPRGAGEPDTQYF	TGTGCCAGCAGCCCCCGGGGAGCGGGAGAGCCAGATACGCAGTATTTT	once	TRBV9	TRBD2	16	TRBJ2-3
CASTLRTGDNSPLHF	TGCGCCAGCACACTCCGGACAGGGGATAATTCACCCCTCCACTTT	many	TRBV5-1	TRBD1	15	TRBJ1-6
CASSASENYGYTF	TGTGCCAGCAGTGCATCGGAAAACTATGGCTACACCTTC	many	TRBV2	NA	13	TRBJ1-2
CASSYGWGLPYNEQFF	TGTGCCAGCAGCTATGGGTGGGGACTACCCTACAATGAGCAGTTCTTC	many	TRBV12-3/TRBV12-4	TRBD2	16	TRBJ2-1
CASSPAINTGELFF	TGTGCCAGCTCACCTGCCATTAACACCGGGGAGCTGTTTTTT	many	TRBV18	NA	14	TRBJ2-2
CATQEPGLAAGELFF	TGTGCCACCCAAGAACCGGGACTAGCTGCCGGGGAGCTGTTTTTT	many	TRBV7-9	TRBD2	15	TRBJ2-2
CASSVGGYAGELFF	TGTGCCAGCAGCGTGGGGGGCTACGCCGGGGAGCTGTTTTTT	many	TRBV9	NA	14	TRBJ2-2
CASSQQTSGTEHEQFF	TGTGCCAGCAGCCAACAGACTAGCGGGACCGAGCATGAGCAGTTCTTC	NA	TRBV4-2	TRBD2	16	TRBJ2-1
CASSQRLAGGEETQYF	TGTGCCAGCAGCCAACGTCTAGCGGGAGGAGAAGAGACCCAGTACTTC	few	TRBV3-1	TRBD2	16	TRBJ2-5
CASSLLDSYGYTF	TGCGCCAGCAGCTTGCTTGACAGCTATGGCTACACCTTC	NA	TRBV5-1	NA	13	TRBJ1-2
CASRKQANTEAFF	TGTGCCAGCAGAAAACAGGCCAACACTGAAGCTTTCTTT	many	TRBV7-6	NA	13	TRBJ1-1
CASSQSTGDRDYGYTF	TGTGCCAGCAGCCAATCTACAGGGGACAGGGACTATGGCTACACCTTC	few	TRBV7-9	TRBD1	16	TRBJ1-2
CASSFFGGRGANVLTF	TGTGCCAGCAGTTTTTTTGGGGGGCGTGGGGCCAACGTCCTGACTTTC	many	TRBV12-3/TRBV12-4	NA	16	TRBJ2-6
CASSRTSGSQIADTQYF	TGTGCCAGCAGCCGGACTAGCGGGAGTCAAATCGCAGATACGCAGTATTTT	many	TRBV7-6	TRBD2	17	TRBJ2-3
CASSFASGEQFF	TGTGCCAGCAGTTTCGCTAGCGGTGAGCAGTTCTTC	many	TRBV6-2/TRBV6-3	TRBD2	12	TRBJ2-1
CSARDVAGQIYGYTF	TGCAGTGCTAGAGATGTAGCGGGACAGATCTATGGCTACACCTTC	few	TRBV20-1	TRBD1	15	TRBJ1-2
CASSEGAGYSPLHF	TGTGCCAGCAGTGAAGGGGCAGGGTATTCACCCCTCCACTTT	few	TRBV6-4	NA	14	TRBJ1-6
CASSYSGQGASYEQYF	TGTGCCAGCAGTTACTCAGGGCAGGGGGCGAGCTACGAGCAGTACTTC	many	TRBV6-6	TRBD1	16	TRBJ2-7
CASSIEWGANYGYTF	TGTGCCAGTAGTATAGAGTGGGGTGCGAACTATGGCTACACCTTC	NA	TRBV19	NA	15	TRBJ1-2
CASSLGHPGREVRANYGYTF	TGTGCCAGCAGCTTAGGTCATCCGGGACGGGAGGTTAGGGCTAACTATGGCTACACCTTC	many	TRBV7-9	NA	20	TRBJ1-2
CSVQETYEQYF	TGCAGCGTTCAGGAAACCTACGAGCAGTACTTC	NA	TRBV29-1	NA	11	TRBJ2-7
CASSGDPQGGEQYF	TGTGCCAGCAGCGGGGACCCACAGGGGGGGGAGCAGTACTTC	many	TRBV9	NA	14	TRBJ2-7
CASSLRQNTFLHF	TGTGCCAGCAGCTTGCGGCAAAATACGTTCCTCCACTTT	few	TRBV11-2	NA	13	TRBJ1-6